A single sample gave rise to the 16 T cell receptor beta chains below, sequenced in a study of blood T cells in healthy people across ages. A sample-barcoded 5' primer and a J-beta primer mix were used in a second PCR of roughly 7 to 12 cycles. TCRdb re-derived calls from the 5' RACE reads in MiXCR, one entry per CDR3 protein. The sample has about 1.4 million distinct CDR3 sequences, 55% to 75% seen once. The sequencing input was blood. All receptors come from a man aged 18 to 30 in good health.

The chain links TRBV27 to TRBJ2-3; 11 bases fit TRBD2. This CDR3 spans 17 amino acids. Per the germline V gene, CDR1 is MNHEY and CDR2 is SMNVEV (reference sequence). The J segment lost 2 bases and the V segment lost 5 bases, leaving 9 bases of the junction unmatched. CDR3 region: CASSPQRLAGSTDTQYF. DNA for the CDR3: TGTGCCAGCAGTCCTCAGCGACTAGCGGGGTCCACAGATACGCAGTATTTT.

The chain has TRBV4-1 and TRBJ2-1, with a weak D call TRBD2 (6 bases). V lost 9 bases to trimming and J lost 10 bases, with 19 bases between them. The CDR3 loop spans 13 amino acids. Per germline, CDR1 MGHRA and CDR2 YSYEKL. The CDR3 region has the DNA TGCGCCAGTCGGGCCACGGGAGTAGGGGAGCAGTTCTTC. Translated: CASRATGVGEQFF.

Details on this clonotype: A much bigger clone sits one base away, suggesting this may be a read error. The CDR3 DNA sequence: TGTGCCAGCAGGGGAAGAGAGACAGGGGGATCTGGGGCCAACGTCCTGACTTTC. Translation gives CASRGRETGGSGANVLTF. The chain joins TRBV6-1 to TRBJ2-6; TRBD1 matches 9 bases. The CDR3 extends over 18 amino acids. The germline V gene has CDR1 MNHNS and CDR2 SASEGT. V lost 6 bases, J lost 1 base, and 10 bases stayed unmatched.

The chain carries TRBV2 and TRBJ1-2; D remains unclear. In germline, CDR1 is SNHLY, CDR2 FYNNEI. V shed 4 bases and J shed 3 bases, with 6 bases lying between them. The CDR3 has 12 residues. The CDR3 DNA is TGTGCCAGCAGTGTTGCCTACTATGGCTACACCTTC. Protein: CASSVAYYGYTF.

The chain is built from TRBV7-9 and TRBJ2-7; TRBD2 is a possible D gene (6 bases). The CDR3 runs 13 residues. Trimming removed 5 bases at V and 3 bases at J, with 11 bases between. The germline V gene encodes CDR1 SEHNR and CDR2 FQNEAQ (reference sequence). The CDR3 spells CASSGRTRYEQYF. The CDR3 coding sequence is TGTGCCAGCAGCGGGAGGACCCGCTACGAGCAGTACTTC.

For this clonotype: One junction end does not reproduce the germline sequence, and a read error may be involved. As DNA, the CDR3 is TGTGCCAACAGCTTAGCGGGTTACGAGCAGTACTTC. It translates to CANSLAGYEQYF. The chain couples TRBV7-2 to TRBJ2-7, with 7 bases matching TRBD2. The germline V gene has CDR1 SGHTA and CDR2 FQGNSA. This CDR3 is 12 amino acids long.

Written as DNA, the CDR3 is TGCAGTGCTAGTTCTAGTCGGACTAGCGGGGCCTCATGGGAGACCCAGTACTTC. Translation: CSASSSRTSGASWETQYF. The rearrangement joins TRBV20-1 to TRBJ2-5; 12 nucleotides agree with TRBD2. Looked up from germline, CDR1 is DFQATT and CDR2 is SNEGSKA (reference sequence). The CDR3 loop spans 18 amino acids. J gave up 5 bases and V 3 bases, and 16 bases lay outside the gene matches.

The rearrangement uses TRBV20-1 and TRBJ2-7; TRBD1 aligns across 8 bases. This CDR3 region has 14 residues. Trimming took 0 bases from V and 6 from J; bases not matched to a gene: 7. Germline V gives CDR1 DFQATT, CDR2 SNEGSKA (reference sequence). This CDR3 is CSARDPSRGREQYF. CDR3 DNA sequence: TGCAGTGCTAGAGATCCAAGCAGGGGGCGCGAGCAGTACTTC.

The J gene is TRBJ2-7, the V gene TRBV24-1; no definite D call. The V gene's germline CDR1 is KGHDR and CDR2 SFDVKD. V was shortened by 0 bases and J by 2 bases, with 7 bases between the two germline ends. The CDR3 sequence is 14 residues long. CDR3 residues: CATSDLRHPYEQYF. The DNA of the CDR3 is TGTGCCACCAGTGATTTGCGCCACCCCTACGAGCAGTACTTC.

This clonotype is a singleton in its sample. The chain carries TRBV14 and TRBJ2-7; 7 nucleotides match TRBD1. The germline V gene encodes CDR1 SGHDN and CDR2 FVKESK. The V segment lost 1 base and the J segment 4 bases; nucleotides outside the gene matches: 7. CDR3 length: 15 residues. The CDR3 DNA reads as TGTGCCAGCAGCCAAGGAGTAGGGGGCATTTACGAGCAGTACTTC. Translated: CASSQGVGGIYEQYF.

The gene calls are TRBV10-3 and TRBJ2-7; no clear D gene. Germline-derived CDR1 and CDR2 are ENHRY and SYGVKD. The CDR3 runs to 15 residues. V shed 3 bases and J shed 0 bases, with 12 bases lying between them. The chain's CDR3 is CAISDRRRGSYEQYF. Here the CDR3 DNA reads TGTGCCATCAGTGATCGTCGGCGCGGCTCCTACGAGCAGTACTTC.

The V call is TRBV7-8, the J call TRBJ2-3; 9 bases line up with TRBD2. Germline loops: CDR1 SGHVS, CDR2 FQNEAQ. V gave up 4 bases and J gave up 5 bases; unmatched junction bases: 13. This CDR3 spans 17 amino acids. The CDR3 DNA follows: TGTGCCAGCAGCTACCCTCGGGGTAGCGGGAGAGGAGATACGCAGTATTTT. Translated, it gives CASSYPRGSGRGDTQYF.

The chain combines TRBV4-3 with TRBJ2-1; 9 nucleotides match TRBD1. The CDR3 length is 15 residues. V was clipped by 3 bases and J by 3 bases; unmatched bases: 3. Looked up from germline, CDR1 is LGHNA and CDR2 is YSLEER. In nucleotides, the CDR3 is TGCGCCAGCAGCCATTCGACAGGGGGCTACAATGAGCAGTTCTTC. Amino acids: CASSHSTGGYNEQFF.

The gene calls are TRBV28 and TRBJ1-5; D not certain. The CDR3 spans 16 residues. Looked up from germline, CDR1 is MDHEN and CDR2 is SYDVKM. Trimming left V 7 bases short and J 1 base short, with 17 bases between. As DNA, the CDR3 is TGTGCCAGCACCACAACTGCCAAGGCGAGCAATCAGCCCCAGCATTTT. The encoded protein is CASTTTAKASNQPQHF.

With regard to this clonotype: Relative to the germline gene, one junction end is altered; a read error may explain this. This chain links TRBV27 with TRBJ2-1; D not resolved. CDR3 length equals 15 residues. Germline assignment: CDR1 MNHEY and CDR2 SMNVEV (reference sequence). This chain's CDR3 is CAGSRNPVSYNEQFF. CDR3 nucleotides: TGTGCCGGCAGTCGGAACCCAGTCTCCTACAATGAGCAGTTCTTC.

The chain uses TRBV27 and TRBJ2-7; 9 bases agree with TRBD1. Germline lookup yields CDR1 MNHEY and CDR2 SMNVEV (reference sequence). Trimming took 5 bases from V and 2 from J; bases not matched to a gene: 7. CDR3 length equals 15 residues. The CDR3 is CASSVGTGSTYEQYF. For the CDR3, the DNA is TGTGCCAGCAGTGTCGGGACAGGGAGCACCTACGAGCAGTACTTC.